This T cell receptor (beta chain) was retrieved from a study of blood T cell repertoires in COVID-19 (TCRdb year 2020). Broadly, across the study: Samples covering the acute and convalescent phases of COVID-19 were provided by collaborators in the United States, Italy and Spain. The prospective study material was composed of cDNA or gDNA derived from T cells, B-cell-depleted T cells, or PBMCs. Deeply sampled blood TCRbeta repertoires from subjects exposed to, actively infected with, or recovered from COVID-19 were included in the dataset. The repertoires were released in a freely available public database meant as a resource for research on the immune response to SARS-CoV-2. The samples were drawn from two sources: the first 160 participants of the ongoing ImmuneRACE study, and over 1,000 subjects contributed by 6 global collaborators. The sample metadata nearly always contained a de-identified subject ID, COVID-19 status, age in years and sex. HLA class I and class II types, where available, came from metadata supplied by the sample provider rather than from assay-based typing.

As to this clone: This receptor's antigen is unknown. Base qualities are missing; no much larger clone stands one base away.

Counted from cysteine to phenylalanine, this CDR3 has 14 amino acids. Only the CDR3 DNA is retained, 42 bases long and in frame from the first base. According to the germline V gene, CDR1 reads MNHEY and CDR2 reads SVGEGT. At the junction V is shortened by 6 bases and J by 7 bases, with 19 bases in between. Paper-wide results and their limitations: Clinical and demographic metadata were provided uncurated, with the amount varying by source and participant.

TCRbeta CDR3 regions were amplified from genomic DNA by means of the immunoSEQ Assay, a bias-controlled multiplex PCR. On the authors' methods: The number of nucleated cells in each sample was estimated by amplification of reference gene primers within the assay. Sequence reads were collapsed and filtered to measure the absolute abundance of every unique TCRbeta CDR3 rearrangement. For each sample, productive Simpson clonality was calculated as the square root of Simpson's diversity index across productive rearrangements. TCRdb provides this immuneACCESS table in a form limited to in-frame rearrangements. Some clones are lacking; in checked studies, under half of them reflect an unresolved V gene, and why the rest are absent is not known. The V and J calls and clone size come from that table; D and trimming were worked out from the DNA. In all, the sample holds more than 400,000 clones, and approximately 85% of those were seen once. The ten largest make up 3.2% of the sample.

Collaborating institutions collected whole blood in K2EDTA tubes following their own protocols. For TCRbeta analysis, collaborators shipped samples as frozen whole blood, isolated PBMCs, or DNA extracted from either of those sample types. What was sequenced was peripheral blood. The TCR sequence derives from a human donor in a cohort sampled during active COVID-19. This receptor chain uses TRBV6-2 or TRBV6-3 and TRBJ2-7; a tentative D match to TRBD2 spans 6 bases. The CDR3 is CASSRLGPSWEQYF. In nucleotide form, the sequence is TGTGCCAGCAGCCGACTAGGACCGTCTTGGGAGCAGTACTTC.